This TCR beta chain was observed in a study of cytomegalovirus exposure and HLA in healthy donors. V lost 3 bases, J lost 0 bases, and 22 bases lay in between. This CDR3 is 19 amino acids long. Germline V gives CDR1 SGHNT, CDR2 YYREEE (reference sequence). On this clone itself: Its cognate antigen is unknown.

13 Jbeta primers and 60 Vbeta primers were used for the PCR. TCRdb keeps only in-frame clones here, not all; method: immunoSEQ multiplex PCR. The table includes hundreds of thousands of clones, around 80% detected once. Healthy bone marrow donors made up the cohort. These donors counted as nominally healthy when sampled, but unrecorded immune exposures were likely. The study, taken as a whole, reports: Most TCR sequences were uncommon, yet certain public TCRs appeared in many donors. Cytomegalovirus status, reportedly, was diagnosed with high specificity and sensitivity by the classifier.

The V gene is TRBV5-4, the J gene TRBJ2-1; D perhaps matches TRBD2 (6 bases). Sequencing was performed on PBMCs. The receptor comes from a man aged 40-50 years in good health and CMV-seropositive. CDR3 DNA: TGTGCCAGCAGCTCACCAACGGGACTTGGGATCAGCTCCTACAATGAGCAGTTCTTC. Translated: CASSSPTGLGISSYNEQFF.